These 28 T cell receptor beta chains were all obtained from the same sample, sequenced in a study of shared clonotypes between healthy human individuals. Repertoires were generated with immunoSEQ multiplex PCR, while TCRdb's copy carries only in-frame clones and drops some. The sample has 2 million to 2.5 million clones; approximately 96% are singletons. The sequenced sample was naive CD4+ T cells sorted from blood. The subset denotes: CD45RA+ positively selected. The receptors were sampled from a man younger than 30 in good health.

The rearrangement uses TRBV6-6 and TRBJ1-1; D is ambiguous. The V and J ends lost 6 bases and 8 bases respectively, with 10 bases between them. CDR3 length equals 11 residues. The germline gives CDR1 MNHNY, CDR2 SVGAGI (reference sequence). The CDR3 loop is CASRGRGEAFF. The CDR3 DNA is TGTGCCAGCAGGGGCCGGGGAGAAGCTTTCTTT.

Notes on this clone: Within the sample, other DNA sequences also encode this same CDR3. CDR3 DNA sequence: TGTGCCAGCAGTGCTCAGGGGGCTGGCAATCAGCCCCAGCATTTT. This gives the protein CASSAQGAGNQPQHF. This chain joins TRBV28 and TRBJ1-5, with TRBD1 identical over 8 bases. Germline V gene sequence: CDR1 MDHEN, CDR2 SYDVKM. The J segment lost 2 bases and the V segment lost 5 bases, leaving 5 bases of the junction unmatched. The CDR3 length is 15 residues.

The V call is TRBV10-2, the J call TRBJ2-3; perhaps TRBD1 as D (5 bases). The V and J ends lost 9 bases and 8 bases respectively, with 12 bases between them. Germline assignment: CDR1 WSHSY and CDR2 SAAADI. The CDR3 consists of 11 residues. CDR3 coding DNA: TGCGCCAGTCTTCAGGGCGGTACGCAGTATTTT. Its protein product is CASLQGGTQYF.

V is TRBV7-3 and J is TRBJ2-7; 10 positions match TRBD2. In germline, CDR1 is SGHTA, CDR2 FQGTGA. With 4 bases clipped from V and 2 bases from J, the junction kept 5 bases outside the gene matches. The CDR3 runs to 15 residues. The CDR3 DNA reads TGTGCCAGCAGCTACAGCGGGGGGGCCCCCTACGAGCAGTACTTC. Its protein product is CASSYSGGAPYEQYF. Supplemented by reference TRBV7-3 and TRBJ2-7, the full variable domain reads GAGVSQTPSNKVTEKGKYVELRCDPISGHTALYWYRQSLGQGPEFLIYFQGTGAADDSGLPNDRFFAVRPEGSVSTLKIQRTERGDSAVYLCASSYSGGAPYEQYFGPGTRLTVT.

CDR3 DNA sequence: TGCGCCAGCAAGTTGACGGCCTCTGGAAACACCATATATTTT. Its translation is CASKLTASGNTIYF. This sequence joins TRBV5-1 and TRBJ1-3; unclear D gene. V lost 6 bases, J lost 0 bases, and 10 bases lay in between. Germline V lookup: CDR1 SGHRS, CDR2 YFSETQ. The CDR3 sequence is 14 residues long.

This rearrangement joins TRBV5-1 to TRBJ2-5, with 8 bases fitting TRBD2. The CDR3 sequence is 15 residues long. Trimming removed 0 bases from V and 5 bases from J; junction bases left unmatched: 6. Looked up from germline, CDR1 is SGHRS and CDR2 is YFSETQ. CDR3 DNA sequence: TGCGCCAGCAGCTTGGCCGGACTAGCTTACGAGACCCAGTACTTC. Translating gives CASSLAGLAYETQYF.

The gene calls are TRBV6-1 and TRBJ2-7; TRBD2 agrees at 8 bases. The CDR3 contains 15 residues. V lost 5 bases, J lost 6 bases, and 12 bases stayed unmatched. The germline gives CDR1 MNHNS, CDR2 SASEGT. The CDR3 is CASSPGTRGEREQYF. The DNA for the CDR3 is TGTGCCAGCAGTCCCGGGACTAGGGGAGAACGCGAGCAGTACTTC.

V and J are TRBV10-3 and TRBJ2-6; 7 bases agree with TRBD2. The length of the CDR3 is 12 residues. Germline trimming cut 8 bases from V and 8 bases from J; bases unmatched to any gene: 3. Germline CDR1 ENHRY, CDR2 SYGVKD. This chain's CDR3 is CAIAGVSNVLTF. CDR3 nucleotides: TGTGCCATCGCGGGGGTATCCAACGTCCTGACTTTC.

The CDR3 coding sequence is TGTGCCTGGACAGGACAGCGGTTGGGAAATACGCAGTATTTT. As protein: CAWTGQRLGNTQYF. This rearrangement joins TRBV30 to TRBJ2-3; D possibly corresponds to TRBD1 (6 bases). The ends were cut back, 4 bases at V and 7 bases at J, with 18 bases in the middle. The CDR3 loop spans 14 amino acids. CDR1 and CDR2 from the germline V gene are GTSNPN and SVGIG (reference sequence).

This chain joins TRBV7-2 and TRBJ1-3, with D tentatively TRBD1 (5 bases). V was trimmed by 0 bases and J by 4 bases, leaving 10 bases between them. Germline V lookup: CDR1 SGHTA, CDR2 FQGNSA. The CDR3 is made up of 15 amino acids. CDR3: CASSLAPRVGNTIYF. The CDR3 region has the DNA TGTGCCAGCAGCTTAGCGCCCAGGGTAGGAAACACCATATATTTT. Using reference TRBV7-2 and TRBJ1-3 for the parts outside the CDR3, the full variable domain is GAGVSQSPSNKVTEKGKDVELRCDPISGHTALYWYRQSLGQGLEFLIYFQGNSAPDKSGLPSDRFSAERTGGSVSTLTIQRTQQEDSAVYLCASSLAPRVGNTIYFGEGSWLTVV.

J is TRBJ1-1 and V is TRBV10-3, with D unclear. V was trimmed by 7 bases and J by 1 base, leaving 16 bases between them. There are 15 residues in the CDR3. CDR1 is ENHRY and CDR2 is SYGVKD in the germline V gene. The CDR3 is CAIKGPGGGNTEAFF. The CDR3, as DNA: TGTGCCATCAAAGGACCCGGCGGAGGGAACACTGAAGCTTTCTTT.

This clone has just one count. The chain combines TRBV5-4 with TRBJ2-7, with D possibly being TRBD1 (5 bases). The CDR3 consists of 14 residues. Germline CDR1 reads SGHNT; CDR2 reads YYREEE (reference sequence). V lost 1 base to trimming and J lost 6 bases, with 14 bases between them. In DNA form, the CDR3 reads TGTGCCAGCAGCTTGACCTACAGGACGGGCGAGCAGTACTTC. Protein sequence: CASSLTYRTGEQYF. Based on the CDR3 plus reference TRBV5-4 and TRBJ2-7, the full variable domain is ETGVTQSPTHLIKTRGQQVTLRCSSQSGHNTVSWYQQALGQGPQFIFQYYREEENGRGNFPPRFSGLQFPNYSSELNVNALELDDSALYLCASSLTYRTGEQYFGPGTRLTVT.

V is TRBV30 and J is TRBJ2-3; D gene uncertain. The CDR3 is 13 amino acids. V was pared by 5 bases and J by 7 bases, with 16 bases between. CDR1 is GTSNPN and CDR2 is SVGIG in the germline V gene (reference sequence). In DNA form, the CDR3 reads TGTGCCTGGCAGACCGACTGGGCCAATACGCAGTATTTT. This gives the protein CAWQTDWANTQYF.

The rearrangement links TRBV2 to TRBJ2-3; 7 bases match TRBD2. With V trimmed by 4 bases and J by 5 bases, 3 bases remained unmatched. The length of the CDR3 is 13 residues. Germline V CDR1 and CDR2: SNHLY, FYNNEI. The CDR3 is CASSVERGDTQYF. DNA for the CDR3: TGTGCCAGCAGTGTCGAGCGGGGAGATACGCAGTATTTT. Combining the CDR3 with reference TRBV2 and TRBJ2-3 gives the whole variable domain EPEVTQTPSHQVTQMGQEVILRCVPISNHLYFYWYRQILGQKVEFLVSFYNNEISEKSEIFDDQFSVERPDGSNFTLKIRSTKLEDSAMYFCASSVERGDTQYFGPGTRLTVL.

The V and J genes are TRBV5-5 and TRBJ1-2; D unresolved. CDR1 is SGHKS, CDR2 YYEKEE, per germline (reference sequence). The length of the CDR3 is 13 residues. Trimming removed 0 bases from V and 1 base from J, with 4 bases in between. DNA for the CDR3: TGTGCCAGCAGCTTGGCGGGTAACTATGGCTACACCTTC. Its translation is CASSLAGNYGYTF.

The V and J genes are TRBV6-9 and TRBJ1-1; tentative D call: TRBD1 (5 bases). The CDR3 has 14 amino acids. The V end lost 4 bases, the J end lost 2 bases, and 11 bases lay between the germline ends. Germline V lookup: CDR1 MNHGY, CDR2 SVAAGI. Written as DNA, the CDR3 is TGTGCCAGCAGTTGTTGGGGGAACAACACTGAAGCTTTCTTT. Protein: CASSCWGNNTEAFF.

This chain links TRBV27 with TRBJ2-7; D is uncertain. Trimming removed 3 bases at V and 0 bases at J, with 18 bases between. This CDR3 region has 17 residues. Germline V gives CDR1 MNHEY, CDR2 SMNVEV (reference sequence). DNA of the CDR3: TGTGCCAGCAGTTTGTGGGGTCCGGACCGCGGCTCCTACGAGCAGTACTTC. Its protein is CASSLWGPDRGSYEQYF.

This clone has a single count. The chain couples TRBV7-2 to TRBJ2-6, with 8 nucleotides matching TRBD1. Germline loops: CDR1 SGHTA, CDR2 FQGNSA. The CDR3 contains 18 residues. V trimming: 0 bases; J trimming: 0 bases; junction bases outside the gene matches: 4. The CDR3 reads CASSLAGTGASGANVLTF. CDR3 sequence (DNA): TGTGCCAGCAGCTTAGCTGGGACAGGCGCCTCTGGGGCCAACGTCCTGACTTTC. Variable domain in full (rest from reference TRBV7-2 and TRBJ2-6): GAGVSQSPSNKVTEKGKDVELRCDPISGHTALYWYRQSLGQGLEFLIYFQGNSAPDKSGLPSDRFSAERTGGSVSTLTIQRTQQEDSAVYLCASSLAGTGASGANVLTFGAGSRLTVL.

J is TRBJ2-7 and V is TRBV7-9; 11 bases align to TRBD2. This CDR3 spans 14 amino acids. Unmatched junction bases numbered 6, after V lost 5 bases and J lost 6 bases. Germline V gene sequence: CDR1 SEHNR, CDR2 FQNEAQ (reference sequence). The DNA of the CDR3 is TGTGCCAGCAGCCTTAGCGGGAGGGGAAGCGAGCAGTACTTC. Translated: CASSLSGRGSEQYF.

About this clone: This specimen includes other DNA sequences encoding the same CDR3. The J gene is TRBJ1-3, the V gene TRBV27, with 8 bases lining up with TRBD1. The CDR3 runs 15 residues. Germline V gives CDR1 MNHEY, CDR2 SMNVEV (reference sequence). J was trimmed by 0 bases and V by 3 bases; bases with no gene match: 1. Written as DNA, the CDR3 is TGTGCCAGCAGTTTGCAGGGGGCCTCTGGAAACACCATATATTTT. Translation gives CASSLQGASGNTIYF.

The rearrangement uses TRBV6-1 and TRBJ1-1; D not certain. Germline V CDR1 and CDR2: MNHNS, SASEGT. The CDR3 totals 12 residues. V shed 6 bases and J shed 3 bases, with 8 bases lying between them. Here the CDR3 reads CASRALHTEAFF. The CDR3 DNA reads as TGTGCCAGCAGAGCCTTACACACTGAAGCTTTCTTT.

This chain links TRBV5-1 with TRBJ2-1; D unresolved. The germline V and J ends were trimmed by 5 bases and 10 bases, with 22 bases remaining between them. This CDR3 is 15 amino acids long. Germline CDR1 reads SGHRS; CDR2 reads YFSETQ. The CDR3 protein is CASRPSLTGAYEQFF. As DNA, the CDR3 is TGCGCCAGCAGGCCAAGTCTTACTGGCGCATACGAGCAGTTCTTC.

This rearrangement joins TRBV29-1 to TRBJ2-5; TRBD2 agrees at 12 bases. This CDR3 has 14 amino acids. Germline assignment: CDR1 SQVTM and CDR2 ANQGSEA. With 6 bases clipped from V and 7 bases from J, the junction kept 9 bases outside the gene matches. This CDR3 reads CSVATSGGSGTQYF. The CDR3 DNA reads TGCAGCGTGGCGACTAGCGGGGGATCCGGGACCCAGTACTTC.

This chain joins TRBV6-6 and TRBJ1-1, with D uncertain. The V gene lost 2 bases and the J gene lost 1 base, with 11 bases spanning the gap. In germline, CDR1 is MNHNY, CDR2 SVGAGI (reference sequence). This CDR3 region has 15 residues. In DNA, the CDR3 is TGTGCCAGCAGTTACGTCGGCACAACGAACACTGAAGCTTTCTTT. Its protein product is CASSYVGTTNTEAFF.

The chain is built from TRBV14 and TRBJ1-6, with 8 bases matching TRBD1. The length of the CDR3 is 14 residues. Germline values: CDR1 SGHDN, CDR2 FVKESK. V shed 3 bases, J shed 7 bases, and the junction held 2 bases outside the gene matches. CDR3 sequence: CASSHGQGNSPLHF. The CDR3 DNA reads TGTGCCAGCAGCCACGGACAGGGAAATTCACCCCTCCACTTT.

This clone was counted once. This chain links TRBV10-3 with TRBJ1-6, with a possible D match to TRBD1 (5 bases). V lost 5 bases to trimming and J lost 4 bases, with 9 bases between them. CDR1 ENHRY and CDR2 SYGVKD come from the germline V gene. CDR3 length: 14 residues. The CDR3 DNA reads TGTGCCATCAGTTTACAGGATTATAATTCACCCCTCCACTTT. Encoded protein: CAISLQDYNSPLHF.

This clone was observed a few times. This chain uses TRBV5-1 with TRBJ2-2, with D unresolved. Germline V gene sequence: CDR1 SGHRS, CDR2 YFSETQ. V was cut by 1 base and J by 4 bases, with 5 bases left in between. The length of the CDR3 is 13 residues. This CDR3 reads CASSLLGTGELFF. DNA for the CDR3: TGCGCCAGCAGCTTGTTGGGCACCGGGGAGCTGTTTTTT.

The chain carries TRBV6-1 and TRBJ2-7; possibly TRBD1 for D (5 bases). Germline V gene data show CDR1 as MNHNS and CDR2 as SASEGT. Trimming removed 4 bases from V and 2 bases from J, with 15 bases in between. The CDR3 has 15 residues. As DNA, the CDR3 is TGTGCCAGCAGTGTCTCGACAGCCTTTGCCTACGAGCAGTACTTC. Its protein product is CASSVSTAFAYEQYF.